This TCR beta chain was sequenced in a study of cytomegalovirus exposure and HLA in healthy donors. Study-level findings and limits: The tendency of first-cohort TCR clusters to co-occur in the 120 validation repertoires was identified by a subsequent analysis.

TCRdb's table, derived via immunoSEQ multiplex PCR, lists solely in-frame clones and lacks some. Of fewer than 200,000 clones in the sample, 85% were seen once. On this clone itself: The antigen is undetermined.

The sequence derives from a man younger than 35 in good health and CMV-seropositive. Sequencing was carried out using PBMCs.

CDR3 sequence reads: CASSQSSGISLWNEQFF. The CDR3 nucleotides are TGTGCCAGCAGCCAGAGTAGCGGGATAAGCCTATGGAATGAGCAGTTCTTC. This chain joins TRBV11-2 and TRBJ2-1; 8 nucleotides agree with TRBD2. V shed 5 bases, J shed 7 bases, and the junction held 16 bases outside the gene matches. Per germline, CDR1 SGHAT and CDR2 FQNNGV. The CDR3 has 17 residues.